This TCR beta chain derives from a study of T cells expressing NK-cell markers. Findings and limits, study-wide: Several donors' CD3+CD56-NKG2C+ cells were dominated by the same clonotypes.

From the 5' RACE reads, TCRdb lists one entry per CDR3 protein and no DNA. Its table records 300,000 or so distinct CDR3 sequences. CDR3 length: 12 amino acids. The germline V gene has CDR1 WSHSY and CDR2 SAAADI. Regarding this clonotype: Its antigen is not known.

The sample consisted of blood T cells: a sorted CD56 or NKG2C T cell subset, CD4+ or CD8+ T cells, or bulk PBMC T cells (not recorded which). The chain carries TRBV10-2 and TRBJ2-3; no DNA is available, so the TRBD1 call from TCRdb remains unchecked. The receptor was derived from a woman aged 18 to 75 in good health. CDR3 in amino acids: CASSDRGNTQYF.